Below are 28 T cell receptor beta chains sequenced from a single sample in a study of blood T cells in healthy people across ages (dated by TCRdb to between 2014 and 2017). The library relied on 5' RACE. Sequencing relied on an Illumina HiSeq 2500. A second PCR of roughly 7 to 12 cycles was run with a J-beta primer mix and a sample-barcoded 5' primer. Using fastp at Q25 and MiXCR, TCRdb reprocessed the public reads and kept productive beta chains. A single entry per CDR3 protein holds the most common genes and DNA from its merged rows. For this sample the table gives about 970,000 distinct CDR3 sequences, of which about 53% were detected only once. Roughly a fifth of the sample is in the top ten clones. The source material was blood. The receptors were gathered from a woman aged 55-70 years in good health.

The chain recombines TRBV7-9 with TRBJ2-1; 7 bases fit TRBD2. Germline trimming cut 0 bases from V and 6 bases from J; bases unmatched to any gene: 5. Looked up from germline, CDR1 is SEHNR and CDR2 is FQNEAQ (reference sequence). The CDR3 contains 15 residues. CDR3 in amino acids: CASSLAAGASNEQFF. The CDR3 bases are TGTGCCAGCAGCTTAGCGGCGGGAGCGAGCAATGAGCAGTTCTTC.

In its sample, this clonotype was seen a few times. This CDR3 is CAISDPPIAGAGDEQYF. CDR3 DNA: TGTGCCATCAGTGACCCCCCGATAGCGGGAGCAGGCGATGAGCAGTACTTC. This chain connects TRBV10-3 to TRBJ2-5; TRBD2 matches 9 bases. The CDR3 is 17 amino acids. The V gene end was trimmed by 3 bases and the J gene end by 11 bases; junction bases not matched to a gene: 19. CDR1 and CDR2 from the germline V gene are ENHRY and SYGVKD.

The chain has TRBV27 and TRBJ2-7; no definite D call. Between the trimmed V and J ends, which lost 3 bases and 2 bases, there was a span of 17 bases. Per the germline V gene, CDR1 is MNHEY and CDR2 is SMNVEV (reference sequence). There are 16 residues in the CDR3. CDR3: CASSLGFGLSAYEQYF. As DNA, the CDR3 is TGTGCCAGCAGTTTGGGGTTCGGCCTTTCCGCCTACGAGCAGTACTTC.

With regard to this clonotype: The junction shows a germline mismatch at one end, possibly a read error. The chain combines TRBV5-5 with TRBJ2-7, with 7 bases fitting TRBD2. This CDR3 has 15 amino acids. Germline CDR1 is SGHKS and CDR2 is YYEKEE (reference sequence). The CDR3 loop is CASSLAASGTYVQYF. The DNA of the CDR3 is TGTGCCAGCAGCTTGGCGGCTAGCGGTACCTACGTGCAGTACTTC.

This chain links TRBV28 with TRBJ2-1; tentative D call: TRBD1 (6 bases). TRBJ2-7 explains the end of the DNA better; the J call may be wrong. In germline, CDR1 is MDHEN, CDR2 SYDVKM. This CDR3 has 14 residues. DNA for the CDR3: TGTGCCAGCAGTTCCTTCAGGGGATTTCGCGAGCAGTACTTC. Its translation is CASSSFRGFREQYF.

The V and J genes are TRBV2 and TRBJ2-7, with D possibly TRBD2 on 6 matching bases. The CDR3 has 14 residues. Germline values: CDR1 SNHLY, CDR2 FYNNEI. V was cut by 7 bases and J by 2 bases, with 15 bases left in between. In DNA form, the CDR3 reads TGTGCCAGCACCTCGGGACTCCTCACCTACGAGCAGTACTTC. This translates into CASTSGLLTYEQYF.

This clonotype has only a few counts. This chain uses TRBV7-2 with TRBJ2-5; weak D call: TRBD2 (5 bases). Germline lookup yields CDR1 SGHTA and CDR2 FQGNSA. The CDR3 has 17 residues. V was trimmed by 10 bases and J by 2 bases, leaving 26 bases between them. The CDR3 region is CATSSLRARDSQETQYF. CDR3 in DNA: TGTGCCACTTCGTCGTTGAGGGCGCGAGACTCACAAGAGACCCAGTACTTC.

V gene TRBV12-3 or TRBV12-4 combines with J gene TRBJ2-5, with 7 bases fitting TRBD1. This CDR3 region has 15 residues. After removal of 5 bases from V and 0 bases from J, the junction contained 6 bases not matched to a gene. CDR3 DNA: TGTGCCAGCAGTCCCATTGGGACAGACCAAGAGACCCAGTACTTC. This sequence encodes CASSPIGTDQETQYF.

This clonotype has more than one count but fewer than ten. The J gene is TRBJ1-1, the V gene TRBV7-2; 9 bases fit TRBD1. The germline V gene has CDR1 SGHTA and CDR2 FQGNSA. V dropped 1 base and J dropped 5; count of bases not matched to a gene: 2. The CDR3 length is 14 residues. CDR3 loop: CASSLGTGVTEAFF. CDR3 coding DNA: TGTGCCAGCAGCTTAGGGACAGGGGTTACTGAAGCTTTCTTT.

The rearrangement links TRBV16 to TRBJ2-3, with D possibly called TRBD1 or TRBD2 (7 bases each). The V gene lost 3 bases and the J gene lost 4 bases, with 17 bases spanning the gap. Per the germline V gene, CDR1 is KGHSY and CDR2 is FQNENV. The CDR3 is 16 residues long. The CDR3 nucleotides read TGTGCCAGCAGCCAGGGGAGGGGACAGTCCGCAGATACGCAGTATTTT. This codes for CASSQGRGQSADTQYF.

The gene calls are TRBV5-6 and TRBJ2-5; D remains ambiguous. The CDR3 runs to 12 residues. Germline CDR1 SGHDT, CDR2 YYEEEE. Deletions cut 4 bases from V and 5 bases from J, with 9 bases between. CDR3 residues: CASSGTSETQYF. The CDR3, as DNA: TGTGCCAGCAGCGGCACATCGGAGACCCAGTACTTC.

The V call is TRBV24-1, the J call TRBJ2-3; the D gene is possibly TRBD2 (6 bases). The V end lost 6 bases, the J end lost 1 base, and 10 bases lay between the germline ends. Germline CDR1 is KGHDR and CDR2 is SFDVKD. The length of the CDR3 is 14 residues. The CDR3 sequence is CATSPPSGTDTQYF. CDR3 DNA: TGTGCCACCAGTCCCCCTAGCGGCACAGATACGCAGTATTTT.

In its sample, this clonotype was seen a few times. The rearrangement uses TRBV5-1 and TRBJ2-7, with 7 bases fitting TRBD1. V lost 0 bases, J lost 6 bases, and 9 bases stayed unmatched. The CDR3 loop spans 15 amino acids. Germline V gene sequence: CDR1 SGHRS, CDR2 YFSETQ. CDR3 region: CASSLAGTVIGEQYF. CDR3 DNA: TGCGCCAGCAGCTTGGCCGGGACAGTGATTGGCGAGCAGTACTTC.

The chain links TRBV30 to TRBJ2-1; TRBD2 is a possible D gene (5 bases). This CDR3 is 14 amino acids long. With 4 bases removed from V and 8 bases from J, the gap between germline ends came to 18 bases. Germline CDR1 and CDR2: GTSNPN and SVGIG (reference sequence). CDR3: CAWTLPTRTYEQFF. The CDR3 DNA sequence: TGTGCCTGGACCCTCCCAACTAGAACGTATGAGCAGTTCTTC. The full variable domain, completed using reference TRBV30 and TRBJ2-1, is SQTIHQWPATLVQPVGSPLSLECTVEGTSNPNLYWYRQAAGRGLQLLFYSVGIGQISSEVPQNLSASRPQDRQFILSSKKLLLSDSGFYLCAWTLPTRTYEQFFGPGTRLTVL.

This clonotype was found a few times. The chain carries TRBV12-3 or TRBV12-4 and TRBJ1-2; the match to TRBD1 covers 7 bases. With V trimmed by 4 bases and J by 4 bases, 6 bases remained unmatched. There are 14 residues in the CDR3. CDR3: CASSWTGALYGYTF. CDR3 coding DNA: TGTGCCAGCAGTTGGACAGGCGCTCTCTATGGCTACACCTTC.

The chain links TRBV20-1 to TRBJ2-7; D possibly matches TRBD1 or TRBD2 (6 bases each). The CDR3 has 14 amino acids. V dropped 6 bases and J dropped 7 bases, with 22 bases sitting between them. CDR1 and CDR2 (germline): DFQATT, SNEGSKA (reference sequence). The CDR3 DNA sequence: TGCAGTGCCCCTCCTTGGGGGGCCTTTAATGAGCAGTACTTC. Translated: CSAPPWGAFNEQYF.

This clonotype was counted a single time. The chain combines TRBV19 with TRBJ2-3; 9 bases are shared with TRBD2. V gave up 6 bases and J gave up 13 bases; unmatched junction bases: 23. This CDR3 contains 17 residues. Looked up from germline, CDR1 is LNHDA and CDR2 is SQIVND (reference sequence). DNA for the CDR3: TGTGCCAGTAGCAAGAGGACTAACGGGGCGCTAGCGGGACTAAAGTATTTT. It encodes CASSKRTNGALAGLKYF.

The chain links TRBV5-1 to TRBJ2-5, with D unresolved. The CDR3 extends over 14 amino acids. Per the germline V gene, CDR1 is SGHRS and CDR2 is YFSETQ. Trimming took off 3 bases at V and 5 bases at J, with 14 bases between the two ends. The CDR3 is CASSSSGPEETQYF. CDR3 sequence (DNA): TGCGCCAGCAGCTCCTCCGGTCCCGAGGAGACCCAGTACTTC.

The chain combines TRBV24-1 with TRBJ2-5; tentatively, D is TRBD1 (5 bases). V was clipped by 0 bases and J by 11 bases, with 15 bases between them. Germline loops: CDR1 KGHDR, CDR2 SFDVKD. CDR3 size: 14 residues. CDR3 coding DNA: TGTGCCACCAGTGATTTGTTGACAGCCAATGAGCAGTACTTC. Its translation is CATSDLLTANEQYF.

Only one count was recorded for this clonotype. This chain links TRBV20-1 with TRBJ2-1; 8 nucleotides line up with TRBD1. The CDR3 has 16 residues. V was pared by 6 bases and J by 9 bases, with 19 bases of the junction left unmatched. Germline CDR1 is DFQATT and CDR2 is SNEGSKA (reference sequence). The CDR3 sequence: CSAHPRARTGMGEQFF. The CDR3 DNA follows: TGCAGTGCCCATCCCCGAGCCCGGACAGGGATGGGTGAGCAGTTCTTC.

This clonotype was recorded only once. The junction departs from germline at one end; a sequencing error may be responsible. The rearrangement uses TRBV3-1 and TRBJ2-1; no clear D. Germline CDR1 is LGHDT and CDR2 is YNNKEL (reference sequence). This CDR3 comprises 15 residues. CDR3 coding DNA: TGTGCCAGCAGCGAAGATCAGATTCCCAACAATGAGCAGGTCTTC. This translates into CASSEDQIPNNEQVF.

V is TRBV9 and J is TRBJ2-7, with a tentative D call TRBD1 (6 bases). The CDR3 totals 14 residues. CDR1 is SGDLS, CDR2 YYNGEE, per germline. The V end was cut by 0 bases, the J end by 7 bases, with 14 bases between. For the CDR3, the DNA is TGTGCCAGCAGCGTAGGAGCAGGGGCAATTGAGCAGTACTTC. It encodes CASSVGAGAIEQYF.

CDR3 in amino acids: CASSITGQGLYEQYF. In nucleotides, the CDR3 is TGTGCCAGCAGTATAACGGGACAGGGGTTATACGAGCAGTACTTC. The chain employs TRBV27 and TRBJ2-5, with 10 bases matching TRBD1. The J call may be in error: the DNA end matches TRBJ2-7 better. Germline V CDR1 and CDR2: MNHEY, SMNVEV (reference sequence). CDR3 size: 15 residues.

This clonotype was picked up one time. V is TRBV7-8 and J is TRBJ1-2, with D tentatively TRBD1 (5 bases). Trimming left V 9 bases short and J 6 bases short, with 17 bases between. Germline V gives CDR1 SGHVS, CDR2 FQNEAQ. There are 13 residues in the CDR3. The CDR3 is CASSERQSHGYTF. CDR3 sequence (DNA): TGTGCCAGTTCAGAAAGACAGTCCCATGGCTACACCTTC.

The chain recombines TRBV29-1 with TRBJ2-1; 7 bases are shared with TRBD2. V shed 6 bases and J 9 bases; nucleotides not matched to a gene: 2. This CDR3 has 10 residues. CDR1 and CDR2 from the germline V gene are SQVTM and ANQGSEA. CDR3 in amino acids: CSVGGGEQFF. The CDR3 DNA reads TGCAGCGTGGGGGGGGGTGAGCAGTTCTTC.

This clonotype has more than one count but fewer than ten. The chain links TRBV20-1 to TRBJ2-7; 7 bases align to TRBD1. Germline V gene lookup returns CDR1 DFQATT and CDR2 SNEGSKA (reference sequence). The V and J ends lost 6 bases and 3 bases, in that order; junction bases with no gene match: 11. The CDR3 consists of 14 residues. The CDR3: CSAARDRAYYEQYF. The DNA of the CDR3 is TGCAGTGCCGCTAGAGACAGGGCCTACTACGAGCAGTACTTC.

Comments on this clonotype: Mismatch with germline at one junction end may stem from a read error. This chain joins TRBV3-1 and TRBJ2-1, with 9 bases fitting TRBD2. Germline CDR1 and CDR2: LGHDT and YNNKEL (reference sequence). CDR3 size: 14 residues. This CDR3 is CASSRREGGDEQFF. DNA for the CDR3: TGTGCCAGCAGCCGGCGGGAGGGCGGGGATGAGCAGTTCTTT.

CDR3 loop: CATSSTAFYGYTF. CDR3 nucleotides: TGTGCCACCAGTTCGACAGCCTTCTATGGCTACACCTTC. This rearrangement joins TRBV15 to TRBJ1-2, with D tentatively TRBD1 (5 bases). The CDR3 length is 13 residues. CDR1 and CDR2 (germline): LNHNV, YYDKDF (reference sequence). Trimming took 6 bases from V and 4 from J, leaving 12 bases between them. Filled out from reference TRBV15 and TRBJ1-2, the complete variable domain reads DAMVIQNPRYQVTQFGKPVTLSCSQTLNHNVMYWYQQKSSQAPKLLFHYYDKDFNNEADTPDNFQSRRPNTSFCFLDIRSPGLGDTAMYLCATSSTAFYGYTFGSGTRLTVV.